One sample yielded the 27 T cell receptor beta chains listed below, sequenced in a study of blood T cell repertoires in COVID-19 (dated by TCRdb to the early 2020s). The library was generated by the immunoSEQ multiplex PCR assay. TCRdb took over this immuneACCESS table, retaining in-frame rearrangements with V and J assigned. Such tables are incomplete; in checked studies, under half of the missing clones stem from an unresolved V gene, and the remainder is unexplained. In this sample the table shows about 97,000 clones, around nine tenths of which occur a single time. The biggest ten clones account for approximately 15% of the sample. Sequencing input: peripheral blood. The source is a human donor in a cohort sampled during active COVID-19.

The rearrangement joins TRBV4-1 to TRBJ2-5, with a weak D call TRBD2 (5 bases). V lost 2 bases and J lost 2, with 12 bases in between. The CDR3 consists of 15 residues. Germline V gene data show CDR1 as MGHRA and CDR2 as YSYEKL. The CDR3 region is CASSQIGLMQETQYF. The CDR3 DNA is TGCGCCAGCAGCCAAATCGGACTGATGCAAGAGACCCAGTACTTC.

The chain carries TRBV19 and TRBJ2-1; 9 bases agree with TRBD1. There are 15 residues in the CDR3. Trimming cost V 9 bases and J 3 bases; bases outside gene matches: 9. Germline-derived CDR1 and CDR2 are LNHDA and SQIVND (reference sequence). The CDR3 DNA reads as TGTGCCAGCCAGGCCGGGACAGGGTTCTACAATGAGCAGTTCTTC. Residues: CASQAGTGFYNEQFF.

This chain links TRBV27 with TRBJ2-2; 9 nucleotides match TRBD2. With V trimmed by 3 bases and J by 7 bases, 15 bases remained unmatched. The CDR3 is 18 residues long. Per the germline V gene, CDR1 is MNHEY and CDR2 is SMNVEV (reference sequence). CDR3: CASSLIPGTSILGGELFF. Written as DNA, the CDR3 is TGTGCCAGCAGTTTGATCCCCGGGACTAGCATTTTGGGCGGGGAGCTGTTTTTT.

The genes are TRBV2 and TRBJ2-7; possible D gene TRBD2, 6 bases. Germline V gives CDR1 SNHLY, CDR2 FYNNEI. The CDR3 extends over 15 amino acids. V lost 0 bases to trimming and J lost 3 bases, with 12 bases between them. In DNA, the CDR3 is TGTGCCAGCAGTGAAGCGCGGGAATGGGGCTACGAGCAGTACTTC. Translation: CASSEAREWGYEQYF. Variable domain in full (rest from reference TRBV2 and TRBJ2-7): EPEVTQTPSHQVTQMGQEVILRCVPISNHLYFYWYRQILGQKVEFLVSFYNNEISEKSEIFDDQFSVERPDGSNFTLKIRSTKLEDSAMYFCASSEAREWGYEQYFGPGTRLTVT.

The J gene is TRBJ2-1, the V gene TRBV7-3, with 12 bases fitting TRBD2. The ends lost 2 bases at V and 6 bases at J; junction bases unmatched: 8. This CDR3 is built from 17 residues. The germline V gene has CDR1 SGHTA and CDR2 FQGTGA. The CDR3 bases are TGTGCCAGCAGCTTACATGGACTAGCGGGAATGAGCAATGAGCAGTTCTTC. Amino acid sequence: CASSLHGLAGMSNEQFF.

V gene TRBV19 combines with J gene TRBJ2-2; 9 bases match TRBD1. The V segment lost 3 bases and the J segment 6 bases; nucleotides outside the gene matches: 5. Germline V CDR1 and CDR2: LNHDA, SQIVND (reference sequence). This CDR3 is built from 15 residues. For the CDR3, the DNA is TGTGCCAGTAGTATTAGGACAGGGGTTTCCGGGGAGCTGTTTTTT. It codes for CASSIRTGVSGELFF.

This clone was found once. The rearrangement links TRBV19 to TRBJ1-1; D may be TRBD1 (5 bases). The germline V and J ends were trimmed by 4 bases and 1 base, with 10 bases remaining between them. The germline CDR1 and CDR2 sequences are LNHDA and SQIVND (reference sequence). This CDR3 is 14 amino acids long. In DNA, the CDR3 is TGTGCCAGTAGTACCGGACAACCGAACACTGAAGCTTTCTTT. Amino acids: CASSTGQPNTEAFF.

V is TRBV7-8 and J is TRBJ2-7, with 12 bases fitting TRBD1. V trimming: 5 bases; J trimming: 6 bases; junction bases outside the gene matches: 11. CDR1 SGHVS and CDR2 FQNEAQ come from the germline V gene. The length of the CDR3 is 16 residues. The CDR3 coding sequence is TGTGCCAGCAGCACCGTCGCCGGGACAGGGGGCTCCGAGCAGTACTTC. Translating gives CASSTVAGTGGSEQYF.

The chain carries TRBV5-6 and TRBJ2-3; perhaps TRBD1 as D (5 bases). V was cut by 1 base and J by 1 base, with 16 bases left in between. This CDR3 spans 17 amino acids. CDR1 is SGHDT, CDR2 YYEEEE, per germline. CDR3 loop: CASSLQYSGLGTDTQYF. The CDR3 coding sequence is TGTGCCAGCAGCTTGCAGTATTCAGGGTTGGGCACAGATACGCAGTATTTT.

The rearrangement joins TRBV6-1 to TRBJ1-2, with D unresolved. Per germline, CDR1 MNHNS and CDR2 SASEGT. CDR3 length: 16 amino acids. V gave up 2 bases and J gave up 1 base, with 14 bases separating them. DNA of the CDR3: TGTGCCAGCAGTGAATCCCCAGAAAGTGGTAACTATGGCTACACCTTC. It specifies CASSESPESGNYGYTF.

The chain recombines TRBV5-1 with TRBJ1-6; a weak D match, TRBD1 (5 bases). Germline V gene lookup returns CDR1 SGHRS and CDR2 YFSETQ. V gave up 0 bases and J gave up 10 bases, with 14 bases separating them. The CDR3 is made up of 15 amino acids. The chain's CDR3 is CASSLAGKSTSPLHF. In DNA, the CDR3 is TGCGCCAGCAGCTTGGCAGGGAAGAGTACCTCACCCCTCCACTTT.

This clone was seen once. CDR3 coding DNA: TGTGCCAGCAGTTACGACAGGGGGCTCAGTACCTACGAGCAGTACTTC. It translates to CASSYDRGLSTYEQYF. This sequence joins TRBV6-5 and TRBJ2-7; 10 bases are shared with TRBD1. Germline-derived CDR1 and CDR2 are MNHEY and SVGAGI. V dropped 2 bases and J dropped 2; count of bases not matched to a gene: 6. The CDR3 contains 16 residues.

The chain couples TRBV6-5 to TRBJ1-4; 8 bases agree with TRBD1. The CDR3 spans 13 residues. V lost 6 bases and J lost 8; bases outside the gene matches: 5. Germline V gene lookup returns CDR1 MNHEY and CDR2 SVGAGI. The CDR3 nucleotides are TGTGCCAGCAGACGGACAGGGCGCGAAAAACTGTTTTTT. This translates into CASRRTGREKLFF.

V gene TRBV5-6 combines with J gene TRBJ1-3; TRBD1 is a possible D gene (5 bases). Germline CDR1 and CDR2: SGHDT and YYEEEE. CDR3 size: 14 residues. Trimming removed 2 bases at V and 2 bases at J, with 8 bases between. DNA of the CDR3: TGTGCCAGCAGCTTCGGGGGGGCTGGAAACACCATATATTTT. It specifies CASSFGGAGNTIYF.

This chain uses TRBV3-1 (or the pseudogene TRBV3-2) with TRBJ1-2; D not certain. Germline V lookup: CDR1 LGHDT, CDR2 YNNKEL (reference sequence). The CDR3 is made up of 17 amino acids. Deletions cut 6 bases from V and 1 base from J, with 21 bases between. The CDR3 loop is CASRESGFGTFNYGYTF. The CDR3 coding sequence is TGTGCCAGCAGGGAGAGCGGGTTTGGTACTTTTAACTATGGCTACACCTTC.

The rearrangement joins TRBV6-6 to TRBJ2-5, with D possibly matching TRBD1 (5 bases). Germline CDR1 is MNHNY and CDR2 is SVGAGI (reference sequence). The CDR3 length is 14 residues. V was shortened by 2 bases and J by 4 bases, with 11 bases between the two germline ends. The DNA for the CDR3 is TGTGCCAGCAGTTACGGGCAGCAGGGAGAGACCCAGTACTTC. Its translation: CASSYGQQGETQYF.

V usage is TRBV19 and J usage is TRBJ2-2; 10 nucleotides align to TRBD1. CDR1 and CDR2 from the germline V gene are LNHDA and SQIVND (reference sequence). The CDR3 is 18 amino acids. V shed 4 bases and J 0 bases; nucleotides not matched to a gene: 8. CDR3 loop: CASSNRDRGIPNTGELFF. Here the CDR3 DNA reads TGTGCCAGTAGTAACCGGGACAGGGGAATCCCGAACACCGGGGAGCTGTTTTTT. Full variable domain (outside the CDR3, taken from reference TRBV19 and TRBJ2-2): DGGITQSPKYLFRKEGQNVTLSCEQNLNHDAMYWYRQDPGQGLRLIYYSQIVNDFQKGDIAEGYSVSREKKESFPLTVTSAQKNPTAFYLCASSNRDRGIPNTGELFFGEGSRLTVL.

This clone is a singleton in its sample. This sequence joins TRBV28 and TRBJ1-1; no definite D call. This CDR3 is built from 13 residues. Germline values: CDR1 MDHEN, CDR2 SYDVKM. Between the trimmed V and J ends, which lost 9 bases and 3 bases, there was a span of 14 bases. The CDR3 reads CASSSTPHTEAFF. The CDR3 region has the DNA TGTGCCAGTTCAAGCACCCCCCACACTGAAGCTTTCTTT.

This clone was recorded many times. The gene calls are TRBV27 and TRBJ1-1; 7 nucleotides agree with TRBD1. The germline V gene encodes CDR1 MNHEY and CDR2 SMNVEV (reference sequence). This CDR3 is built from 12 residues. Germline trimming cut 4 bases from V and 12 bases from J; bases unmatched to any gene: 8. DNA for the CDR3: TGTGCCAGCAGTTCCCCGACAGGGAGGACTTTCTTT. This translates into CASSSPTGRTFF.

This sequence joins TRBV28 and TRBJ1-2; TRBD1 is a possible D gene (5 bases). The germline V gene encodes CDR1 MDHEN and CDR2 SYDVKM. The CDR3 loop spans 13 amino acids. V lost 2 bases and J lost 3, with 7 bases in between. CDR3 sequence (DNA): TGTGCCAGCAGTTTAGACAGCCACTATGGCTACACCTTC. Protein sequence: CASSLDSHYGYTF.

This rearrangement joins TRBV6-2 or TRBV6-3 to TRBJ2-1; a weak D match, TRBD1 (5 bases). Germline assignment: CDR1 MNHEY and CDR2 SVGEGT. This CDR3 contains 15 residues. The V and J ends lost 5 bases and 2 bases respectively, with 13 bases between them. CDR3: CASSGARATYNEQFF. The CDR3 DNA is TGTGCCAGCAGTGGGGCCCGGGCAACCTACAATGAGCAGTTCTTC.

This chain connects TRBV19 to TRBJ2-2; 7 nucleotides agree with TRBD2. J lost 3 bases, V lost 5 bases, and 6 bases had no gene match. Germline V gene data show CDR1 as LNHDA and CDR2 as SQIVND (reference sequence). The CDR3 sequence is 15 residues long. CDR3 in amino acids: CASSARETHTGELFF. The DNA for the CDR3 is TGTGCCAGTAGTGCGCGGGAGACGCACACCGGGGAGCTGTTTTTT.

The chain joins TRBV4-1 to TRBJ2-7; TRBD2 might be the D (6 bases). The CDR3 is 17 residues long. Deletions cut 0 bases from V and 0 bases from J, with 15 bases between. CDR1 and CDR2 from the germline V gene are MGHRA and YSYEKL. Written as DNA, the CDR3 is TGCGCCAGCAGCCAAGACCCAGCGGGCACTATCTCCTACGAGCAGTACTTC. Its protein product is CASSQDPAGTISYEQYF.

In its sample, this clone was seen a few times. This rearrangement joins TRBV3-1 (or the pseudogene TRBV3-2) to TRBJ1-3; a possible D gene is TRBD1 (6 bases). CDR1 LGHDT and CDR2 YNNKEL come from the germline V gene (reference sequence). V was shortened by 10 bases and J by 2 bases, with 18 bases between the two germline ends. The CDR3 covers 15 residues. In DNA form, the CDR3 reads TGTGCCACCAGGGCAGGGGCGATTCCTGGAAACACCATATATTTT. Translating it yields CATRAGAIPGNTIYF.

This chain uses TRBV5-1 with TRBJ1-1; tentatively, D is TRBD1 (6 bases). In germline, CDR1 is SGHRS, CDR2 YFSETQ. CDR3 length: 16 amino acids. V dropped 4 bases and J dropped 4 bases, with 20 bases sitting between them. The CDR3 DNA reads as TGCGCCAGCAGCCCGACCGCGGGGGGGCGTGGCACTGAAGCTTTCTTT. It yields the protein CASSPTAGGRGTEAFF.

This chain uses TRBV12-5 with TRBJ2-1; a weak D match, TRBD2 (6 bases). The CDR3 runs 14 residues. Germline V gene lookup returns CDR1 LGHNT and CDR2 FRNRAP. V lost 4 bases and J lost 4, with 11 bases in between. CDR3 sequence reads: CASGSVGGYNEQFF. For the CDR3, the DNA is TGTGCTAGTGGTTCGGTGGGGGGTTACAATGAGCAGTTCTTC.

The genes are TRBV6-6 and TRBJ1-5; no clear D gene. Germline CDR1 and CDR2: MNHNY and SVGAGI (reference sequence). This CDR3 region has 16 residues. V lost 2 bases, J lost 0 bases, and 11 bases lay in between. CDR3 nucleotides: TGTGCCAGCAGTTACGAAGCAGGCTTTAGCAATCAGCCCCAGCATTTT. Amino acid sequence: CASSYEAGFSNQPQHF.